Listed below are T cell receptor beta chains from one sample, sequenced in a study of blood T cell repertoires in COVID-19. Sequencing used immunoSEQ multiplex PCR; TCRdb keeps in-frame clones, though not all of them. Among about 210,000 clones, 83% were seen once, and the ten largest hold around 2.3%. Material for sequencing was peripheral blood. All receptors come from a woman aged 40 to 50 with active or convalescent COVID-19. CDR3s include the opening cysteine and the closing phenylalanine or tryptophan. The D gene is left open where the match is weak. A clone size is listed for some rows: how often the clone was seen (once, few, many), or a class if it is expanded.

CDR3 protein | CDR3 DNA | V gene | D gene | J gene | clone size
CASSLGTDRRNGEKLFF | TGTGCCAGCAGCTTAGGAACTGACAGGCGAAACGGTGAAAAACTGTTTTTT | TRBV7-6 | - | TRBJ1-4 | -
CASSSSSPLHF | TGTGCCAGCAGCTCATCCTCACCCCTCCACTTT | TRBV7-9 | - | TRBJ1-6 | once
CASSKDSLNTEAFF | TGCGCCAGCAGTAAGGACAGCTTGAACACTGAAGCTTTCTTT | TRBV10-1 | - | TRBJ1-1 | -
CASRGQGADTQYF | TGTGCCAGCAGGGGACAGGGCGCAGATACGCAGTATTTT | TRBV27 | TRBD1 | TRBJ2-3 | -
CASSHPGTGSTNTF | TGTGCCAGCAGTCACCCCGGGACAGGGAGTACAAACACCTTC | TRBV6-5 | TRBD1 | TRBJ1-2 | -
CAISGHGTGLSGELFF | TGTGCCATCAGTGGACATGGGACAGGCCTTTCCGGGGAGCTGTTTTTT | TRBV10-3 | TRBD1 | TRBJ2-2 | -
CATSRGGTSNQPQHF | TGTGCCACCAGCAGAGGAGGGACAAGCAATCAGCCCCAGCATTTT | TRBV15 | - | TRBJ1-5 | -
CASSAGQGVETQYF | TGTGCCAGCAGTGCCGGACAGGGGGTTGAGACCCAGTACTTC | TRBV5-6 | TRBD1 | TRBJ2-5 | -
CASSLNQGQPQHF | TGTGCCAGCAGCTTAAACCAGGGGCAGCCCCAGCATTTT | TRBV7-3 | - | TRBJ1-5 | -
CASSAGQGFNEQFF | TGTGCCAGCAGCGCCGGACAGGGTTTCAATGAGCAGTTCTTC | TRBV5-4 | TRBD1 | TRBJ2-1 | -
CSVGTDASTDTQYF | TGCAGCGTAGGAACAGATGCTAGCACAGATACGCAGTATTTT | TRBV29-1 | - | TRBJ2-3 | -
CASSFDNNGYTF | TGTGCCAGCAGTTTCGACAATAATGGCTACACCTTC | TRBV6-2/TRBV6-3 | - | TRBJ1-2 | once
CATSRAKLSGSGNTIYF | TGTGCCACCAGCAGAGCCAAATTAAGCGGCTCTGGAAACACCATATATTTT | TRBV15 | - | TRBJ1-3 | -
CASSSTGGLRNSF | TGTGCCAGCAGTTCGACAGGGGGCCTCCGAAATAGCTTC | TRBV2 | TRBD1 | TRBJ1-2 | -
CASSLVGGGNYGYTF | TGTGCCAGCAGCTTAGTAGGGGGCGGAAACTATGGCTACACCTTC | TRBV7-3 | TRBD1 | TRBJ1-2 | -
CASSLPTGRTDTQYF | TGCGCCAGCAGCCTCCCGACAGGGCGTACAGATACGCAGTATTTT | TRBV5-1 | TRBD1 | TRBJ2-3 | -
CASSARTSGASGANVLTF | TGTGCCAGCAGCGCCCGTACTAGCGGGGCTTCTGGGGCCAACGTCCTGACTTTC | TRBV7-2 | TRBD2 | TRBJ2-6 | -
CASSLTSGSSSDTQYF | TGTGCCAGTAGCCTGACTAGCGGGAGTTCCTCAGATACGCAGTATTTT | TRBV19 | TRBD2 | TRBJ2-3 | -
CAISGGETQYF | TGTGCCATCAGCGGCGGGGAGACCCAGTACTTC | TRBV10-3 | - | TRBJ2-5 | -
CASIPPGTSGGASSYNEQFF | TGTGCCAGCATCCCACCCGGGACTAGCGGGGGGGCATCCTCCTACAATGAGCAGTTCTTC | TRBV7-3 | TRBD2 | TRBJ2-1 | -
CASSVGDRVGEKLFF | TGTGCCAGTAGTGTCGGCGACAGGGTGGGAGAAAAACTGTTTTTT | TRBV19 | TRBD1 | TRBJ1-4 | -
CAWRRRVAANEKLFF | TGTGCCTGGAGGAGGCGGGTGGCGGCTAATGAAAAACTGTTTTTT | TRBV30 | - | TRBJ1-4 | -